This T cell receptor beta chain emerged from a study of vaccination and CD4 T cells after COVID-19 (dated 2022 in TCRdb). For the wider study: SARS-CoV-2 positivity had been established in the convalescent patients by nasal swab PCR, and mild disease was recorded in nine of these patients and severe disease in one. Two doses of either the Pfizer-BioNTech BNT162b2 vaccine (n=8) or the Moderna mRNA-1273 vaccine (n=2) were administered to participants. As controls, cultures received a CEFX viral epitope pool (the positive control), an HIV-1 Nef peptide pool (the negative control), or no peptide at all. Post-COVID blood samples from convalescent patients were collected a median of approximately 93 days after diagnosis, with a range of about 35 to 180 days. Six males and four females were included in the convalescent cohort, with two Hispanic individuals, seven Caucasians, two Asians and one multiracial person represented. Post-vaccine blood samples were taken a median of around 77 days after the second vaccine dose, with a range of about 13 to 241 days. The spike-specific CD4+ TCR repertoire was compared before and after mRNA vaccination in approximately 9 COVID-19 convalescent patients and several infection-naive healthy vaccine recipients. Overlapping spike peptide pools from SARS-CoV-2 and from the common cold coronaviruses HCoV-NL63, HCoV-OC43 and HCoV-229E were used as culture stimuli. Here is what the overall study found, with its caveats: Among convalescent patients, a median about 86% of the SARS-CoV-2-reactive clones seen after vaccination appeared only after vaccination, which suggests priming specific to the vaccine. In convalescent patients, nearly all vaccine-specific clones (304 of 307) were found to be mono-reactive for SARS-CoV-2 spike rather than cross-reactive with common cold coronaviruses. The number of convalescent patients in the study was relatively small, and the study did not examine early timepoints following natural infection. The median number of SARS-CoV-2-reactive clonotypes rose from about 23 after infection to approximately 41 after vaccination, but the change was not significant.

The library came from PCR. At the Johns Hopkins FTIC core, DNA from the cultured CD4+ T cells underwent TCR sequencing with the Oncomine TCR Beta short-read assay. The QIAamp micro DNA kit was used to extract genomic DNA from the cultured CD4+ T cells. Oncomine TCR Beta libraries from cultured CD4+ T cells were pooled using unique dual indexes and sequenced on an Illumina iSeq 100. The published analysis was carried out like this. Non-productive sequences were removed, and CDR3s that did not start with C, did not end with F or W, or were shorter than 7 amino acids were discarded. Antigen-specific clonotypes were identified using the MANAFEST web application through comparison of peptide-stimulated wells with reference and other culture wells. An FDR below 0.05, an odds ratio above 5, and a productive frequency above 0.1% in at least two of three replicate wells were required for clones to be considered positive. A clonotype was classed as cross-reactive if the clonotype showed significant expansion both in SARS-CoV-2 spike wells and in at least one common cold coronavirus spike condition. Levenshtein distances (stringdist) and unrooted phylogenetic trees (ape) in R version 3.6.1 were used to assess CDR3 homology. The public sequencing data were trimmed at Q25 with fastp and processed into clonotypes with MiXCR by TCRdb, which kept only in-frame beta chains. Each record represents a unique CDR3 protein, reported with the most common genes and DNA among its rows. Clone size and V and J calls follow TCRdb, not the original study. The sample data list about 20,000 distinct CDR3 sequences, and roughly 45% of these were observed just once. The ten largest make up roughly an eighth of the sample.

CDR1 and CDR2 are drawn from the germline V gene (reference sequence): MNHNY, SVGAGI. Its CDR3 holds 14 amino acids, cysteine through phenylalanine. CDR3 DNA only is kept here, 42 bases in frame from base 1. The junction shows trimming of 0 bases on V and 0 bases on J, plus 5 bases between the germline ends. Comments on this clonotype: Its antigen remains unidentified. Per-nucleotide qualities are absent, and no much larger clonotype sits a single base away.

The treatment or condition label corresponds to: roughly ten-day PBMC culture with coronavirus spike peptide pools or control peptides (ViraFEST assay). The ViraFEST assay was used in the study, in which antigen-specific T cells were expanded with peptide pools and expanded clonotypes were subsequently identified by TCR sequencing. The convalescent patients' positive SARS-CoV-2 PCR tests were from March to December 2020, which was before the Alpha, Beta and Delta variants emerged in the United States. Each well held 2.1 million or so PBMCs cultured in IMDM containing approximately 5% human AB serum and around 10 IU/ml IL-2, with approximately 9.2 ug/ml peptide pools added. On days 3 and 7, half of the culture medium was replaced with fresh IL-2-containing medium. After around 10 days of culture, CD4+ T cells were isolated by negative selection with the EasySep CD4+ T cell isolation kit. Ficoll-Paque Plus gradient centrifugation was used to isolate PBMCs from whole blood, and the isolated PBMCs were then either used fresh or cryopreserved at -140C. Each culture condition was generally run in triplicate wells.

The sequence was collected from a human donor who had recovered from COVID-19. Material for sequencing was CD4+ T cells from blood, cultured in vitro. In this chain, TRBV6-6 is recombined with TRBJ2-5; no D gene can be assigned with confidence. The encoded CDR3 is CASSYSVYQETQYF. The DNA sequence is as follows: TGTGCCAGCAGTTACTCCGTGTACCAAGAGACCCAGTACTTC.